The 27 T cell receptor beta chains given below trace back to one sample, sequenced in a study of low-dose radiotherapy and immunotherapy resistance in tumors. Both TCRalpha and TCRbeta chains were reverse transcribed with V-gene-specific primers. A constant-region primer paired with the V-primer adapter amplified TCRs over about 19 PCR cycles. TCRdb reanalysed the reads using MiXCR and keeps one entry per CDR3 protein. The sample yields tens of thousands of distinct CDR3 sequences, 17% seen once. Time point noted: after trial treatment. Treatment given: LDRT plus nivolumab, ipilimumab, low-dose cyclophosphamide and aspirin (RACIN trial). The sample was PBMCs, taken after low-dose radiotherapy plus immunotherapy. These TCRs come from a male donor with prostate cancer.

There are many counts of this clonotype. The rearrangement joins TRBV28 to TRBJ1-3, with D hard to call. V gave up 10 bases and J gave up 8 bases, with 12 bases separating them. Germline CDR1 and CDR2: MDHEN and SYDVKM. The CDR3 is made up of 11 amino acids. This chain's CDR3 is CATGLWDTIYF. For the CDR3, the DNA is TGTGCCACGGGTCTCTGGGACACCATATATTTT.

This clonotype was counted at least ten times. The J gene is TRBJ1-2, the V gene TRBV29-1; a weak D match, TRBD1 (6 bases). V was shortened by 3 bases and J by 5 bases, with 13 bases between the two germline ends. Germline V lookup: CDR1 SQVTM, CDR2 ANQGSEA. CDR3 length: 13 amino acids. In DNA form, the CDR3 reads TGCAGCGTTGAGGAGACAGGATGGTATGGCTACACCTTC. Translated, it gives CSVEETGWYGYTF.

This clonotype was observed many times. DNA of the CDR3: TGTGCCAGCAGTGGGACAGGGGGCGTTTTCTGGGATGGCTACACCTTC. Amino acids: CASSGTGGVFWDGYTF. The chain joins TRBV6-6 to TRBJ1-2, with 12 bases that match TRBD1. The trim removed 5 bases at V and 6 bases at J, leaving 10 bases unmatched. CDR3 length equals 16 residues. CDR1 MNHNY and CDR2 SVGAGI come from the germline V gene (reference sequence).

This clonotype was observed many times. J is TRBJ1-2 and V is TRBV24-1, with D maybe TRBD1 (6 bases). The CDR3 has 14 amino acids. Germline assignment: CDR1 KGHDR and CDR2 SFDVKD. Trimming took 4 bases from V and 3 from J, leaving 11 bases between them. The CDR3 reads CATSETGQHYGYTF. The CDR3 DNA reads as TGTGCCACCAGTGAAACCGGACAGCACTATGGCTACACCTTC.

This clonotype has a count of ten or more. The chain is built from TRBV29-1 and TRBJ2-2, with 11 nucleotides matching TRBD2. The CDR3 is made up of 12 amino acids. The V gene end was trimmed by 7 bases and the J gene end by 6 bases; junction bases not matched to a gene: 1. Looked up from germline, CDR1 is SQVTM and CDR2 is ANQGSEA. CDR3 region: CSGLAGPGELFF. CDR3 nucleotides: TGCAGCGGACTAGCGGGACCCGGGGAGCTGTTTTTT.

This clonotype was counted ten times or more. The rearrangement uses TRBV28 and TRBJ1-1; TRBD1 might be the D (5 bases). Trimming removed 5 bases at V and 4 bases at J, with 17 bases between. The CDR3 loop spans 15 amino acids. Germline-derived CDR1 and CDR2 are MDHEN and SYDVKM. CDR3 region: CASSPNWGLGTEAFF. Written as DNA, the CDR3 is TGTGCCAGCAGTCCAAATTGGGGGTTGGGCACTGAAGCTTTCTTT.

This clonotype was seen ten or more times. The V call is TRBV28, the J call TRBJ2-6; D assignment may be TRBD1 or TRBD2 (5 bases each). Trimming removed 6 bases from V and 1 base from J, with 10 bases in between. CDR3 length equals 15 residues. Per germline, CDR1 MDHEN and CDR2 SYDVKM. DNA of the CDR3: TGTGCCAGCAGGCCAGGGAGTTCTGGGGCCAACGTCCTGACTTTC. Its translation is CASRPGSSGANVLTF.

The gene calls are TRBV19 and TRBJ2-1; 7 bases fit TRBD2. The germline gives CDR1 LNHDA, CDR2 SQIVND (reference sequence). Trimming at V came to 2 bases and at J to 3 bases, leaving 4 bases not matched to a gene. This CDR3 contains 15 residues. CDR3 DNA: TGTGCCAGTAGTATAATGGGGGGGGGCTACAATGAGCAGTTCTTC. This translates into CASSIMGGGYNEQFF.

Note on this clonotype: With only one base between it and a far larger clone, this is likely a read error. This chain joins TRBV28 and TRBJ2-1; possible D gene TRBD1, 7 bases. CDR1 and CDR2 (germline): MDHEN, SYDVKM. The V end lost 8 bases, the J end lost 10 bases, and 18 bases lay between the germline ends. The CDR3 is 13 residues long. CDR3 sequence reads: CASSQGRTYEQFF. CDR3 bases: TGTGCCAGCTCACAGGGGAGGACCTACGAGCAGTTCTTC. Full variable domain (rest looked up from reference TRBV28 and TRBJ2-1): DVKVTQSSRYLVKRTGEKVFLECVQDMDHENMFWYRQDPGLGLRLIYFSYDVKMKEKGDIPEGYSVSREKKERFSLILESASTNQTSMYLCASSQGRTYEQFFGPGTRLTVL.

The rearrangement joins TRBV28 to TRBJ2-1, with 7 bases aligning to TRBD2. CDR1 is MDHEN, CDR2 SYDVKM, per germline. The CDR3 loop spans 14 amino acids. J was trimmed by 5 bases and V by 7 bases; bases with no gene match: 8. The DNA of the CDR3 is TGTGCCAGCACCAACCCCGGGGGGAACAATGAGCAGTTCTTC. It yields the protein CASTNPGGNNEQFF.

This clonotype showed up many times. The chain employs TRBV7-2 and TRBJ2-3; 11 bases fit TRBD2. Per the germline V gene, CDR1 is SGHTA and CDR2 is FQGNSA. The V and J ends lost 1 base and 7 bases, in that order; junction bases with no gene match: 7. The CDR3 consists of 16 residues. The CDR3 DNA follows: TGTGCCAGCAGCTTAGAACTAGCGGGAGAATGGAATACGCAGTATTTT. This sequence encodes CASSLELAGEWNTQYF.

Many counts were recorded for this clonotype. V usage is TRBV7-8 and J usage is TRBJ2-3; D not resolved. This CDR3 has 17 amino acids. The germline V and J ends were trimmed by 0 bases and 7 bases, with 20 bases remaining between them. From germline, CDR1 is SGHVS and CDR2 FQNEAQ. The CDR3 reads CASSLAPEGGPTHTQYF. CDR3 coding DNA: TGTGCCAGCAGCTTAGCCCCGGAAGGCGGTCCCACCCATACGCAGTATTTT. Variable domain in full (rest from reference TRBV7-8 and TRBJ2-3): GAGVSQSPRYKVAKRGQDVALRCDPISGHVSLFWYQQALGQGPEFLTYFQNEAQLDKSGLPSDRFFAERPEGSVSTLKIQRTQQEDSAVYLCASSLAPEGGPTHTQYFGPGTRLTVL.

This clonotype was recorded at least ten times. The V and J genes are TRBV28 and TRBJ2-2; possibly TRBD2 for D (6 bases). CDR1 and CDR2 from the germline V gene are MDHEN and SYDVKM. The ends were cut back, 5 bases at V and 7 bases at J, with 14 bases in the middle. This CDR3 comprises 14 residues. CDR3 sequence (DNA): TGTGCCAGCAGTGAGGGGACGGGACTCGGGGAGCTGTTTTTT. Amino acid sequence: CASSEGTGLGELFF.

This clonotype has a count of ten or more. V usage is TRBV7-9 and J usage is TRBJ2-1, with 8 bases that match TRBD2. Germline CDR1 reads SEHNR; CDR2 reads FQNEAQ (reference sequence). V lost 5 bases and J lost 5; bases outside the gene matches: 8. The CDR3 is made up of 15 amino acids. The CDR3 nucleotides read TGTGCCAGCAGCGGGAGCGGGAGCTCTCACAATGAGCAGTTCTTC. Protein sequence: CASSGSGSSHNEQFF.

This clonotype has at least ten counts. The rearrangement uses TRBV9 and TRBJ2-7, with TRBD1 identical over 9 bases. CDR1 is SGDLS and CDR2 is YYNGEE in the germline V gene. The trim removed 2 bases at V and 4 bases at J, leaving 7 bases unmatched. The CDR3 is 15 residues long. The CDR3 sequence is CASSVRDRDRYEQYF. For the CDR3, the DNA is TGTGCCAGCAGCGTCCGGGACAGGGACAGGTACGAGCAGTACTTC. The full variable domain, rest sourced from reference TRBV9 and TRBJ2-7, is DSGVTQTPKHLITATGQRVTLRCSPRSGDLSVYWYQQSLDQGLQFLIQYYNGEERAKGNILERFSAQQFPDLHSELNLSSLELGDSALYFCASSVRDRDRYEQYFGPGTRLTVT.

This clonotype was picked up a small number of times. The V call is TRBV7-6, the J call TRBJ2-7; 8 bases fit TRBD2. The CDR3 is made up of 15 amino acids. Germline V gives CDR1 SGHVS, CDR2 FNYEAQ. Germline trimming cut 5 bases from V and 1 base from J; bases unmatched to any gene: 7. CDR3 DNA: TGTGCCAGCAGCCCCACTAGCGGTTTTTCCTACGAGCAGTACTTC. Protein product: CASSPTSGFSYEQYF.

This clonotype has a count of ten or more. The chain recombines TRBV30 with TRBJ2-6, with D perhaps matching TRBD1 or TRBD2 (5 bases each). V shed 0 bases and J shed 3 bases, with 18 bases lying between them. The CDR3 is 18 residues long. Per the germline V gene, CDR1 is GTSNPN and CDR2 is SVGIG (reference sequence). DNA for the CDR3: TGTGCCTGGAGTGTACTAGGGGCAGGGAGTAGTGGGGCCAACGTCCTGACTTTC. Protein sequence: CAWSVLGAGSSGANVLTF.

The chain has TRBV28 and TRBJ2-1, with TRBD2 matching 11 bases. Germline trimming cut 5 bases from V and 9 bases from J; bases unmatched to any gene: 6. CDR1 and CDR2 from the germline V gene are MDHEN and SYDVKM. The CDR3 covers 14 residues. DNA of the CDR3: TGTGCCAGCAGTACAACTAGCGGGAGTACTGAGCAGTTCTTC. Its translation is CASSTTSGSTEQFF. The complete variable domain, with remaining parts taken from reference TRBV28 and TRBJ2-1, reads DVKVTQSSRYLVKRTGEKVFLECVQDMDHENMFWYRQDPGLGLRLIYFSYDVKMKEKGDIPEGYSVSREKKERFSLILESASTNQTSMYLCASSTTSGSTEQFFGPGTRLTVL.

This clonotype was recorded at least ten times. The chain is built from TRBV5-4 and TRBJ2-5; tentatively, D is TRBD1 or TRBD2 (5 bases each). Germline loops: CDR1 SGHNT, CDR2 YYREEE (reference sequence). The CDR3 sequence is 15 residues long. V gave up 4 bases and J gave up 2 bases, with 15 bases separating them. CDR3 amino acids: CASSGRGTVQETQYF. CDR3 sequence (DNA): TGTGCCAGCAGCGGAAGAGGGACGGTTCAAGAGACCCAGTACTTC.

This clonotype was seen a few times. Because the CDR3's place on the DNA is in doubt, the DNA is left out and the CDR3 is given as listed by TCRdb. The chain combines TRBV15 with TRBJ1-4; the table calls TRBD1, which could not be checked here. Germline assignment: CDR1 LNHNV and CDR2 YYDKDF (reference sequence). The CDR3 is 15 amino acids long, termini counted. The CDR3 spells CATQKDRVSEKLFFF.

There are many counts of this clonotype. The CDR3 region has the DNA TGCAGTGCTGGAGGACTCGGGGGTAAAGCTTTCTTT. Its translation is CSAGGLGGKAFF. This chain joins TRBV20-1 and TRBJ1-1, with a possible D match to TRBD1 (5 bases). V dropped 5 bases and J dropped 9 bases, with 16 bases sitting between them. Germline V gene lookup returns CDR1 DFQATT and CDR2 SNEGSKA (reference sequence). The CDR3 consists of 12 residues.

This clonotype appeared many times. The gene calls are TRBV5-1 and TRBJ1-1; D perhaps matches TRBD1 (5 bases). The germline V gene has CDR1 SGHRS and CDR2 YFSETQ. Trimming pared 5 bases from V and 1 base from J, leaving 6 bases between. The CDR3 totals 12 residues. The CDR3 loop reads CASRTENTEAFF. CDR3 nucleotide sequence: TGCGCCAGCAGGACAGAGAACACTGAAGCTTTCTTT.

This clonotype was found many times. The CDR3 region has the DNA TGTGCCAGCAGCTTATTCGGAATTGGTGAAAAACTGTTTTTT. This codes for CASSLFGIGEKLFF. The chain recombines TRBV7-2 with TRBJ1-4; no firm D call. With 2 bases removed from V and 7 bases from J, the gap between germline ends came to 11 bases. This CDR3 is 14 amino acids long. Germline V gene sequence: CDR1 SGHTA, CDR2 FQGNSA. The entire variable domain, with the rest obtained from reference TRBV7-2 and TRBJ1-4, is as follows: GAGVSQSPSNKVTEKGKDVELRCDPISGHTALYWYRQSLGQGLEFLIYFQGNSAPDKSGLPSDRFSAERTGGSVSTLTIQRTQQEDSAVYLCASSLFGIGEKLFFGSGTQLSVL.

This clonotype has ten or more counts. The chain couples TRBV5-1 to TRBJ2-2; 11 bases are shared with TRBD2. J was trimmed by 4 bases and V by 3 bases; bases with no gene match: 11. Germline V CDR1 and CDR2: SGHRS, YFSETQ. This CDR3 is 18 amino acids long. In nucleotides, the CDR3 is TGCGCCAGCAGCTCCCTTATCACTAGCGGGAGTGGCACCGGGGAGCTGTTTTTT. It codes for CASSSLITSGSGTGELFF.

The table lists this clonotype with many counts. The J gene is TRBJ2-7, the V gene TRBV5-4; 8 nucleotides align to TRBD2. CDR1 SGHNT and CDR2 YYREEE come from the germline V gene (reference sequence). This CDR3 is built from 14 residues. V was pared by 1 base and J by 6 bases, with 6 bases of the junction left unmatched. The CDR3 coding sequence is TGTGCCAGCAGCTTGATGGCGGGAGGCTCCGAGCAGTACTTC. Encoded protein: CASSLMAGGSEQYF.

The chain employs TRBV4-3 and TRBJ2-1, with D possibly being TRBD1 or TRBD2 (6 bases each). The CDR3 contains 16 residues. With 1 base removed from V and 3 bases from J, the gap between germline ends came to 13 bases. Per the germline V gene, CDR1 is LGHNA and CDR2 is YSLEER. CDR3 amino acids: CASSQGGAGDYNEQFF. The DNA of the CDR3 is TGCGCCAGCAGCCAAGGGGGGGCTGGGGACTACAATGAGCAGTTCTTC.

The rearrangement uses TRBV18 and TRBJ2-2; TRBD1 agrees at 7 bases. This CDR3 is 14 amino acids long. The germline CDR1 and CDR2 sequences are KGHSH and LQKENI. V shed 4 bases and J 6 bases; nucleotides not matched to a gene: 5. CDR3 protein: CASSQGGGSGELFF. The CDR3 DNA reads TGTGCCAGCTCACAAGGGGGCGGATCCGGGGAGCTGTTTTTT.